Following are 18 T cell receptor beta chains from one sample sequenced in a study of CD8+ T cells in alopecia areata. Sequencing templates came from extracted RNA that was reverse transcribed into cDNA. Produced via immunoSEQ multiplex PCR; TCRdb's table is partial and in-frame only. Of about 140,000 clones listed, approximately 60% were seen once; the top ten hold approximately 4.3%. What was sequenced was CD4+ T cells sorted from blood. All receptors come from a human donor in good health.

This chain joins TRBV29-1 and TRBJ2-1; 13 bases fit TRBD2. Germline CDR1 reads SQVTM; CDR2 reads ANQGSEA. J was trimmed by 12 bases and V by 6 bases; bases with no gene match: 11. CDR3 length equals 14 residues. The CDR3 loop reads CSVQQTSGRARQFF. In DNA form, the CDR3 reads TGCAGCGTCCAACAAACTAGCGGGAGGGCTAGGCAGTTCTTC.

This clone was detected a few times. CDR3 region: CASRRGASGNYEQYF. CDR3 bases: TGCGCCAGCAGACGAGGGGCTAGCGGGAACTACGAGCAGTACTTC. V and J are TRBV5-1 and TRBJ2-7; TRBD2 matches at 9 bases. The germline V gene encodes CDR1 SGHRS and CDR2 YFSETQ. V trimming: 5 bases; J trimming: 3 bases; junction bases outside the gene matches: 9. The CDR3 is made up of 15 amino acids. Full variable domain (rest looked up from reference TRBV5-1 and TRBJ2-7): KAGVTQTPRYLIKTRGQQVTLSCSPISGHRSVSWYQQTPGQGLQFLFEYFSETQRNKGNFPGRFSGRQFSNSRSEMNVSTLELGDSALYLCASRRGASGNYEQYFGPGTRLTVT.

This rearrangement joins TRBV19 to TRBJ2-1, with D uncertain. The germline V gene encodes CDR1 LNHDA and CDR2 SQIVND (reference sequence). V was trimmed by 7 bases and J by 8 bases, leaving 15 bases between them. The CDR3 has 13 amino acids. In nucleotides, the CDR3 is TGTGCCAGTACCTCAATTAACGGGCATGAGCAGTTCTTC. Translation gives CASTSINGHEQFF. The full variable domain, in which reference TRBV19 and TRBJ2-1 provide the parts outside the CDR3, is DGGITQSPKYLFRKEGQNVTLSCEQNLNHDAMYWYRQDPGQGLRLIYYSQIVNDFQKGDIAEGYSVSREKKESFPLTVTSAQKNPTAFYLCASTSINGHEQFFGPGTRLTVL.

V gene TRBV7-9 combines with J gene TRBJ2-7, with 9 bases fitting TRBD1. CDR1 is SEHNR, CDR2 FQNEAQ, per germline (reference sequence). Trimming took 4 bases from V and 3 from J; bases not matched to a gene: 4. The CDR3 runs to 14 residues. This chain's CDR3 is CASSSRDRVYEQYF. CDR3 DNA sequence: TGTGCCAGCAGCTCCCGGGACAGGGTCTACGAGCAGTACTTC.

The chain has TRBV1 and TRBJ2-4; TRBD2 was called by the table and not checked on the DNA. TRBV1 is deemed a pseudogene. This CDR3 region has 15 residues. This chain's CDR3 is CTSSQVGTPGDIQYF. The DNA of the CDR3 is TGCACCAGCAGCCAAGTAGGGACCCCGGGGGACATTCAGTACTTC.

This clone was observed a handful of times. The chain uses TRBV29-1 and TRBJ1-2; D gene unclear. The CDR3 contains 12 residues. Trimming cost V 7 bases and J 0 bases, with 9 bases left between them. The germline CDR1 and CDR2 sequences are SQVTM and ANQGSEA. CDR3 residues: CSATQANYGYTF. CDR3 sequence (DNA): TGCAGCGCTACCCAGGCTAACTATGGCTACACCTTC.

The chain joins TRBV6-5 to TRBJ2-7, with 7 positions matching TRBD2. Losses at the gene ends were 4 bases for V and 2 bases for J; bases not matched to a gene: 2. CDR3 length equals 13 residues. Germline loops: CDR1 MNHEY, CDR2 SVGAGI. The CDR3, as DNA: TGTGCCAGCAGTTCTAGCGGACCCTACGAGCAGTACTTC. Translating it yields CASSSSGPYEQYF.

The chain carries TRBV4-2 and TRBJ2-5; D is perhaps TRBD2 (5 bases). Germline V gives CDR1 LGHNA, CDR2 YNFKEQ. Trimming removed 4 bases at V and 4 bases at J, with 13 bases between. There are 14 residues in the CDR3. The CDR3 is CASSLTPGRETQYF. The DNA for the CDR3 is TGTGCCAGCAGCCTGACCCCGGGGAGAGAGACCCAGTACTTC.

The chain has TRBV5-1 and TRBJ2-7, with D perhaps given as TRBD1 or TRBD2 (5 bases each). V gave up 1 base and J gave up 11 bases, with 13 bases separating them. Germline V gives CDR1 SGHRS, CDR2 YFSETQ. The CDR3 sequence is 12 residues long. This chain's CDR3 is CASSLNLGDEYF. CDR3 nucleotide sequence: TGCGCCAGCAGCTTGAATTTGGGGGATGAGTACTTC.

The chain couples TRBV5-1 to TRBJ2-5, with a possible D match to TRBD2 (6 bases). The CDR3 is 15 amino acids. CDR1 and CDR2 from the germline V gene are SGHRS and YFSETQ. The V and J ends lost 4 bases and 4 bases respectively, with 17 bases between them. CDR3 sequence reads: CASSLEGRGGETQYF. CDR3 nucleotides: TGCGCCAGCAGCCTGGAGGGCCGGGGCGGAGAGACCCAGTACTTC.

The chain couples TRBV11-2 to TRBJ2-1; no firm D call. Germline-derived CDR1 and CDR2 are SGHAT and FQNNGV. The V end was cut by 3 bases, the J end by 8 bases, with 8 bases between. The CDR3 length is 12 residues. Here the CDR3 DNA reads TGTGCCAGCAGCTTGAGAGTGGATGAGCAGTTCTTC. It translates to CASSLRVDEQFF.

The CDR3 DNA is TGCGCCAGCAGCGATACAGGGAGGGGGTACAATGAGCAGTTCTTC. Amino acid sequence: CASSDTGRGYNEQFF. The V and J genes are TRBV10-2 and TRBJ2-1, with a possible D match to TRBD2 (7 bases). This CDR3 is built from 15 residues. The V and J ends lost 6 bases and 4 bases respectively, with 16 bases between them. The germline V gene encodes CDR1 WSHSY and CDR2 SAAADI.

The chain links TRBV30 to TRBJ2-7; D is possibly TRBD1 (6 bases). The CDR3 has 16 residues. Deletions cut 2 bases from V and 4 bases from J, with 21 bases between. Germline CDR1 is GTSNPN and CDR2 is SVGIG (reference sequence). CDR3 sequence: CAWSPAFRDIFYEQYF. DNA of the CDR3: TGTGCCTGGAGTCCCGCCTTCCGGGACATTTTTTACGAGCAGTACTTC.

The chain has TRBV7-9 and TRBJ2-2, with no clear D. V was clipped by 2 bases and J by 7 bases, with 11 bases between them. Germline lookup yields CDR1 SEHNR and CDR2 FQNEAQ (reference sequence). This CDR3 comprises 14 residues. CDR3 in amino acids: CASSLPKADGELFF. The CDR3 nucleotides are TGTGCCAGCAGCTTACCTAAGGCCGACGGGGAGCTGTTTTTT.

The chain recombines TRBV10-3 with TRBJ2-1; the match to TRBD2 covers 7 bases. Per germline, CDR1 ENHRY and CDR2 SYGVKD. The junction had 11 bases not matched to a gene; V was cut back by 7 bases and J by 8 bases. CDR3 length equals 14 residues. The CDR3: CAITKSGKGDEQFF. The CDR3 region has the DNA TGTGCCATCACCAAAAGCGGGAAGGGCGATGAGCAGTTCTTC.

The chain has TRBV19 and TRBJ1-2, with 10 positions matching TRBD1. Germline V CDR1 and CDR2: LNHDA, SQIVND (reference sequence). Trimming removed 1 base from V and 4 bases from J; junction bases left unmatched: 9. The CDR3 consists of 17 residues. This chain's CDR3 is CASSIARGTGASYGYTF. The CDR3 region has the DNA TGTGCCAGTAGTATAGCTCGTGGGACAGGGGCTTCCTATGGCTACACCTTC. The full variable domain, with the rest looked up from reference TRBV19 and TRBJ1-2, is DGGITQSPKYLFRKEGQNVTLSCEQNLNHDAMYWYRQDPGQGLRLIYYSQIVNDFQKGDIAEGYSVSREKKESFPLTVTSAQKNPTAFYLCASSIARGTGASYGYTFGSGTRLTVV.

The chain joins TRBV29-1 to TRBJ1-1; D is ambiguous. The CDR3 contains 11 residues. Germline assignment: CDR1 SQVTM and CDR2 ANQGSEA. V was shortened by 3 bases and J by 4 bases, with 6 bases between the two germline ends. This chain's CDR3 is CSVDTFTEAFF. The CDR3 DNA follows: TGCAGCGTTGATACGTTCACTGAAGCTTTCTTT.

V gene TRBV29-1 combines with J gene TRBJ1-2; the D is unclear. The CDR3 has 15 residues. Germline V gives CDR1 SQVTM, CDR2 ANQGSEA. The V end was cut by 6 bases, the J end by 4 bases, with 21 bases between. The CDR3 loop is CSVTLDFMGSYGYTF. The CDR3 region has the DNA TGCAGCGTCACACTCGATTTTATGGGGAGCTATGGCTACACCTTC.